These T cell receptor beta chains were read from a single sample in a study of blood T cell repertoires in COVID-19. TCRdb's copy holds only in-frame clones and misses some; the assay was immunoSEQ multiplex PCR. The table shows roughly 110,000 clones, with around 80% occurring only once. The material sequenced was peripheral blood. These receptor sequences come from a man aged 80 or over with COVID-19, enrolled during active disease. CDR3s include the opening cysteine and the closing phenylalanine or tryptophan. Each record gives: CDR3 DNA, CDR3 protein, D gene, clone size, V gene, J gene. The D gene is left open where the match is weak. Rows may omit the clone size; those that give it use once, few, many or a size class.

TGTGCCAGCAGCACTCAGGGGACGGGGAACACTGAAGCTTTCTTT	CASSTQGTGNTEAFF	-	-	TRBV7-8	TRBJ1-1
TGTGCCAGTCAAAGACAGTTATCCTATGGCTACACCTTC	CASQRQLSYGYTF	-	-	TRBV19	TRBJ1-2
TGTGCCAGCAGCTCCGGGGCAGGGGGCCCTGAAGCTTTCTTT	CASSSGAGGPEAFF	TRBD1	-	TRBV28	TRBJ1-1
TGTGCCAGCTCACCACCGGGACTTTCCTACGAGCAGTACTTC	CASSPPGLSYEQYF	-	-	TRBV18	TRBJ2-7
TGTGCCAGCAGTCAGGGTTCTGAAGCTTTCTTT	CASSQGSEAFF	-	-	TRBV6-4	TRBJ1-1
TGTGCCAGTAGTAGCTTCGGACAGGCCAATCAGCCCCAGCATTTT	CASSSFGQANQPQHF	TRBD1	many	TRBV19	TRBJ1-5
TGTGCCAGCAGTCACCGGGACAGCCCGAACTATGGCTACACCTTC	CASSHRDSPNYGYTF	TRBD1	few	TRBV6-6	TRBJ1-2
TGCGCCAGCAGGAAGAGGTTTAGCAATCAGCCCCAGCATTTT	CASRKRFSNQPQHF	-	-	TRBV10-1	TRBJ1-5
TGTGCCAGCAGTGAACATTGGACAGGGGTAAGAAATTCACCCCTCCACTTT	CASSEHWTGVRNSPLHF	TRBD1	-	TRBV6-1	TRBJ1-6
TGTGCCAGCAGTGAGACTCACAGGGGGCTGGATCAGCCCCAGCATTTT	CASSETHRGLDQPQHF	TRBD1	-	TRBV6-1	TRBJ1-5
TGTGCCAGCAGCCAACAAAGGGGAACAGGTTATCAGCCCCAGCATTTT	CASSQQRGTGYQPQHF	-	-	TRBV3-1/TRBV3-2	TRBJ1-5
TGTGCCAGCAGCTTGTTTTCACGGTCTGGGGCCAACGTCCTGACTTTC	CASSLFSRSGANVLTF	-	-	TRBV7-2	TRBJ2-6
TGTGCCAGCAGTCCCCCCTGGGACTACACAGATACGCAGTATTTT	CASSPPWDYTDTQYF	TRBD2	-	TRBV27	TRBJ2-3
TGTGCCAGCAGACGACAGGGGGCTAGAGCTTTCTTT	CASRRQGARAFF	TRBD1	-	TRBV11-2	TRBJ1-1
TGTGCCAGCTCTCTACAGGGGAGAGAGACCCAGTACTTC	CASSLQGRETQYF	TRBD1	-	TRBV18	TRBJ2-5
TGCGCCAGCAGCCTTCGGGAGCCCTACGAGCAGTACTTC	CASSLREPYEQYF	-	-	TRBV4-1	TRBJ2-7
TGTGCCAGCAGCCTGGAGGGACAGGGTGCTAATGAAAAACTGTTTTTT	CASSLEGQGANEKLFF	TRBD1	-	TRBV3-1/TRBV3-2	TRBJ1-4
TGTGCCAGTAGTAAAGGGACTAGCGGGCACGAGCAGTACTTC	CASSKGTSGHEQYF	TRBD2	-	TRBV19	TRBJ2-7
TGTGCCAGTAGTCAAGCGGGAGATCGGACAGATACGCAGTATTTT	CASSQAGDRTDTQYF	TRBD2	-	TRBV19	TRBJ2-3
TGTGCCACCAGTGGAGGGCGCGGCACTGAAGCTTTCTTT	CATSGGRGTEAFF	-	once	TRBV24-1	TRBJ1-1
TGCGCCAGCAGCGAACCGGGACTAGCGGGATCTGGGGCCAACGTCCTGACTTTC	CASSEPGLAGSGANVLTF	TRBD2	-	TRBV5-1	TRBJ2-6
TGTGCCAGCAGCTTAGCGCGGGCAGGGGGAAATTCACCCCTCCACTTT	CASSLARAGGNSPLHF	TRBD1	-	TRBV7-2	TRBJ1-6
TGCAGCGTTGAACTAGCGGGAGCGTACAATGAGCAGTTCTTC	CSVELAGAYNEQFF	TRBD2	-	TRBV29-1	TRBJ2-1
TGTGCTAGCAGCTTAGGCGTGATAGCGGGAGGGATACCCACCTACGAGCAGTACTTC	CASSLGVIAGGIPTYEQYF	TRBD2	-	TRBV7-7	TRBJ2-7
TGTGCCAGCAGGGAGGTGTTCGTCCACAATGAGCAGTTCTTC	CASREVFVHNEQFF	-	-	TRBV28	TRBJ2-1
TGTGCCAGCAGCTTGGATAGCGGGAGCGGACCTGCCGAGCAGTACTTC	CASSLDSGSGPAEQYF	TRBD2	-	TRBV11-3	TRBJ2-7
TGTGCCAGCAGTTCCAACAGGGGGCGAAACTATGGCTACACCTTC	CASSSNRGRNYGYTF	TRBD1	-	TRBV28	TRBJ1-2
TGCGCCAGCAGCTTGCTTGGGACAGGGGGAGACACCGGGGAGCTGTTTTTT	CASSLLGTGGDTGELFF	TRBD1	-	TRBV5-1	TRBJ2-2
TGCGCCAGCAGCTTGACTAGCGGGACAAACATTCAGTACTTC	CASSLTSGTNIQYF	TRBD2	-	TRBV5-1	TRBJ2-4
TGTGCCAGCAGCAGGACCTACGAGCAGTACTTC	CASSRTYEQYF	-	-	TRBV2	TRBJ2-7
TGTGCCAGCAGCCAAGTTGTCCGGTACAATGAGCAGTTCTTC	CASSQVVRYNEQFF	-	once	TRBV14	TRBJ2-1
TGCGCCAGCTACGGGGGGCGGGAAACTTTCTTT	CASYGGRETFF	-	-	TRBV23-1	TRBJ1-1
TGTGCCAGCAACCCAGACATGAACACTGAAGCTTTCTTT	CASNPDMNTEAFF	-	-	TRBV6-5	TRBJ1-1
TGTGCCAGCAGCCAAGATCTGGCCACAGCAAGCTATGGCTACACCTTC	CASSQDLATASYGYTF	-	-	TRBV3-1/TRBV3-2	TRBJ1-2
TGTGCCACCAGTGATGAGGGACAGGGCGGCGCTTTCTTT	CATSDEGQGGAFF	TRBD1	-	TRBV24-1	TRBJ1-1
TGTGCCAGCAGCTTAGCGCCGGGGTACAATGAGCAGTTCTTC	CASSLAPGYNEQFF	-	-	TRBV7-2	TRBJ2-1
TGTGCCAGCAGCTTCTTGGACAGAAGCTCCTACAATGAGCAGTTCTTC	CASSFLDRSSYNEQFF	-	once	TRBV7-8	TRBJ2-1
TGTGCCAGCAGACCGGGAACGGTGGGCGATCAGCCCCAGCATTTT	CASRPGTVGDQPQHF	-	few	TRBV2	TRBJ1-5
TGTGCCAGCACCAACCCGGGACAGGGGAGGTACGAGCAGTACTTC	CASTNPGQGRYEQYF	TRBD1	few	TRBV28	TRBJ2-7
TGCGCCAGCACTTGGGGGGGACAGGCGACCTCAGATACGCAGTATTTT	CASTWGGQATSDTQYF	-	-	TRBV5-1	TRBJ2-3
TGCGCCAGCAGCCTTAGTATGAGAGTATACAATGAGCAGTTCTTC	CASSLSMRVYNEQFF	-	-	TRBV5-1	TRBJ2-1
TGCGCCAGCAGCTCGGGACTAGGGTGGGGCACCGGGGAGCTGTTTTTT	CASSSGLGWGTGELFF	TRBD2	-	TRBV5-1	TRBJ2-2
TGTGCCAGCAGCCCGCGCCCGGGAGCGGGGCGCACAGATACGCAGTATTTT	CASSPRPGAGRTDTQYF	TRBD2	-	TRBV7-6	TRBJ2-3
TGTGCCATCAGTGATCAGACTAGCGGGGCCTCCTACGAGCAGTACTTC	CAISDQTSGASYEQYF	TRBD2	-	TRBV10-3	TRBJ2-7
TGTGCCAGCAGCCAAGATAACAGGGATAGTAACATTCAGTACTTC	CASSQDNRDSNIQYF	-	few	TRBV3-1/TRBV3-2	TRBJ2-4
TGTGCCAGCAGCGACAGGGGAACCGGGGAGCTGTTTTTT	CASSDRGTGELFF	TRBD1	-	TRBV25-1	TRBJ2-2
TGTGCCAGCAGCGTAGCAGAGGGCTCCGGAGGAGGCTACACCTTC	CASSVAEGSGGGYTF	-	-	TRBV9	TRBJ1-2
TGTGCCAGCAGCCAAGCTCGAGGAGGCTACACCTTC	CASSQARGGYTF	-	-	TRBV3-1/TRBV3-2	TRBJ1-2
TGTGCCAGCAGCTTAACAGTGACAGGGAGCTACGAGCAGTACTTC	CASSLTVTGSYEQYF	TRBD1	-	TRBV7-2	TRBJ2-7
TGTGCCAGTAGTAGTATGGGACAGGGGATTTTCGATGAGCAGTTCTTC	CASSSMGQGIFDEQFF	TRBD1	-	TRBV19	TRBJ2-1
TGTGCCAGCATTAGGGGGGGCAGCAGCTCTGGAAACACCATATATTTT	CASIRGGSSSGNTIYF	-	-	TRBV28	TRBJ1-3
TGTGCCAGCAGTTACCGGCAGGGTTACACTGAAGCTTTCTTT	CASSYRQGYTEAFF	-	once	TRBV6-5	TRBJ1-1
TGTGCCAGCTCATCCCTACTAGCGGGAGGGATCTACGAGCAGTACTTC	CASSSLLAGGIYEQYF	TRBD2	-	TRBV18	TRBJ2-7
TGCAGCGTTGAAATTCCAGGGAACTCCTACGAGCAGTACTTC	CSVEIPGNSYEQYF	-	-	TRBV29-1	TRBJ2-7
TGTGCCAGCAGCCACGGGGGGTATGGCTACACCTTC	CASSHGGYGYTF	-	-	TRBV14	TRBJ1-2